This T cell receptor beta chain was observed in a study of T cells in localized non-small cell lung cancer. Study outcomes and limitations: In adjacent lung appeared a median around 55 of the top 100 tumor clones. Sequencing was limited to one tumor region, leaving the possibility of heterogeneity open. Higher adjacent-lung clonality was associated with shorter survival.

The CDR3 sequence is 12 residues long. The germline gives CDR1 ENHRY, CDR2 SYGVKD. Trimming took off 6 bases at V and 5 bases at J, with 10 bases between the two ends. Here immunoSEQ multiplex PCR was the method, and the copy in TCRdb shows in-frame clones only, minus some. This sample carries around 140,000 clones, approximately 88% of them seen once, and the ten largest clones take roughly 1.8%. Comment on this clone: Its antigen is not identified.

The chain recombines TRBV10-3 with TRBJ2-5; D gene uncertain. The clonotype comes from a female donor aged 60 or older with stage I lung adenocarcinoma. The input for sequencing was peripheral blood, taken before any cancer treatment. This chain's CDR3 is CAISQVGETQYF. The CDR3 DNA is TGTGCCATCAGCCAGGTGGGGGAGACCCAGTACTTC.